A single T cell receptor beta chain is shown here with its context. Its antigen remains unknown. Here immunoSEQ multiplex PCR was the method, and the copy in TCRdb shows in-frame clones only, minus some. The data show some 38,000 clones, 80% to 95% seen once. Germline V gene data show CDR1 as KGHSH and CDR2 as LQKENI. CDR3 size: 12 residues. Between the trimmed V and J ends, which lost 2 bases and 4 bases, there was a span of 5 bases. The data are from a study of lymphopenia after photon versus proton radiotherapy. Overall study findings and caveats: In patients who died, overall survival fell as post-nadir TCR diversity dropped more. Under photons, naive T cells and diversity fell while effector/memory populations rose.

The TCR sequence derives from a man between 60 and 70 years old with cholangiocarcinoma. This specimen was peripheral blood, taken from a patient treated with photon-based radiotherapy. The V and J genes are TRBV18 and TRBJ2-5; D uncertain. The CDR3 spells CASSPKGETQYF. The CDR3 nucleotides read TGTGCCAGCTCACCAAAAGGAGAGACCCAGTACTTC.